The subject of this entry is one TCR beta chain. Its antigen is still unknown. These data come from a study of T cells expressing NK-cell markers. Whole-study findings and limits: The study found dominant NKG2C+ clonotypes at roughly 1.0-7.0% of CD8+ T cells in over five donors.

Reanalyzing the 5' RACE reads, TCRdb keeps one entry per CDR3 protein, without DNA. The sample's table shows about 540,000 distinct CDR3 sequences. In germline, CDR1 is SGDLS, CDR2 YYNGEE. The CDR3 spans 14 residues. The TCR sequence derives from a man aged 18 to 35 in good health. The sequencing sample was made of blood T cells: a sorted CD56 or NKG2C T cell subset, CD4+ or CD8+ T cells, or bulk PBMC T cells (not recorded which). The rearrangement links TRBV9 to TRBJ2-1; the TCRdb D gene call, TRBD2, has no DNA to confirm it. The CDR3 here is CASSRRLAFNEQFF.